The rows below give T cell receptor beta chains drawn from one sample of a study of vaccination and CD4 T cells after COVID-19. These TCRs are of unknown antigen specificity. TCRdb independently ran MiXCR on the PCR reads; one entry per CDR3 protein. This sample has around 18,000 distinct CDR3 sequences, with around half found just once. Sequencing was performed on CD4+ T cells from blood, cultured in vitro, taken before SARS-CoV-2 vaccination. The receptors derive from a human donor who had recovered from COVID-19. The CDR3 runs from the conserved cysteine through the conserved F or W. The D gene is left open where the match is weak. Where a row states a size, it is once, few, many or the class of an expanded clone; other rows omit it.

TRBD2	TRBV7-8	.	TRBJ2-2	TGTGCCAGCAGCTTAGGTCGGGGGAGGGCCGGCGGGGAGCTGTTTTTT	CASSLGRGRAGGELFF
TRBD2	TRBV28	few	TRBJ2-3	TGTGCCAGCAGTTTCGGGGGGGCGTTCTCAGATACGCAGTATTTT	CASSFGGAFSDTQYF
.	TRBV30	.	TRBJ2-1	TGTGCCTGGAGTAATAACAGGGACAATGAGCAGTTCTTC	CAWSNNRDNEQFF
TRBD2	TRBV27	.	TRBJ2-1	TGTGCCAGCAGTCCGATAGCGGGGGGGCAGTTCTTC	CASSPIAGGQFF
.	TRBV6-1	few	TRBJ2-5	TGTGCCAGCATTCTGTTAGCGACACAGGGGACCCAGTACTTC	CASILLATQGTQYF
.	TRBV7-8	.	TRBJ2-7	TGTGCCAGCAGCTTAGGGCTGAGTGGAGAGTATGCCTACGAGCAGTACTTC	CASSLGLSGEYAYEQYF
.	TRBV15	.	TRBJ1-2	TGTGCCACCAGCAGAGGCTACAGGGATGAAATTGGCTACACCTTC	CATSRGYRDEIGYTF
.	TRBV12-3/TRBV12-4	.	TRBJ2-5	TGTGCCAGCTCCCCGGAAGCCCCACAAGAGACCCAGTACTTC	CASSPEAPQETQYF
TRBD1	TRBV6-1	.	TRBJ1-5	TGTGCCAGCAGTCCCCGGGACAGGGGTGCTCAGCCCCAGCATTTT	CASSPRDRGAQPQHF
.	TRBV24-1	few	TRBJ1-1	TGTGCCACCAGTGACGCTCTAGTGAACACTGAAGCTTTCTTT	CATSDALVNTEAFF
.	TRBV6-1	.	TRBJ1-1	TGTGCCAGTAGTGGACGGTACACTGAAGCTTTCTTT	CASSGRYTEAFF
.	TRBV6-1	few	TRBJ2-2	TGTGCCAGCAGAAGCCGGGACAAGATCACTGGGGAGCTGTTTTTT	CASRSRDKITGELFF
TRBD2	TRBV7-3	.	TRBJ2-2	TGTGCCAGCAGCTCCTCTAGCGGGAGTCGAACCGGGGAGCTGTTTTTT	CASSSSSGSRTGELFF
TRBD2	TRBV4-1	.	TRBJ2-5	TGCGCCAGCAGCCCACCTAGCGGGGGCCAAGAGACCCAGTACTTC	CASSPPSGGQETQYF